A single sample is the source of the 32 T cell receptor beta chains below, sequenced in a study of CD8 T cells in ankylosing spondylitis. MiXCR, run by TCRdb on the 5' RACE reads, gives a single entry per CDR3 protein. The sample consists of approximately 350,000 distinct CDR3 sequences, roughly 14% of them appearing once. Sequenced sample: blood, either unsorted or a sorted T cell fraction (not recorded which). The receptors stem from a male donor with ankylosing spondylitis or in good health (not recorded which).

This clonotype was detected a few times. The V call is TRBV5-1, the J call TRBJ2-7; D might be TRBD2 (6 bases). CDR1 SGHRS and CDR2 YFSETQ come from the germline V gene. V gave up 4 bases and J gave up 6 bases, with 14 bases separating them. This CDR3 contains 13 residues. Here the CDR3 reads CASSLERGSEQYF. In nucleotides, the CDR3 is TGCGCCAGCAGCCTGGAACGGGGGTCCGAGCAGTACTTC.

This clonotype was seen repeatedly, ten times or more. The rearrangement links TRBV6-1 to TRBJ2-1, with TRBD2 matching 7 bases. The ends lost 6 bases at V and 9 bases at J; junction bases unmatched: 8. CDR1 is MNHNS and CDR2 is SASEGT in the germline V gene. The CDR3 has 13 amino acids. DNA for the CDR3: TGTGCCAGCAGCTGGGGGGGGAGGGCTGAGCAGTTCTTC. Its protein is CASSWGGRAEQFF.

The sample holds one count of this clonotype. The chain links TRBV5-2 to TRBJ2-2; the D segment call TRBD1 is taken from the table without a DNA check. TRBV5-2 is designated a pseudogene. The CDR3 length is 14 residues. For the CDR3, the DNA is TGTGCCAGCGGCCCGGGGCAGCTCTGCTGGGAGCTGCTTTTT. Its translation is CASGPGQLCWELLF.

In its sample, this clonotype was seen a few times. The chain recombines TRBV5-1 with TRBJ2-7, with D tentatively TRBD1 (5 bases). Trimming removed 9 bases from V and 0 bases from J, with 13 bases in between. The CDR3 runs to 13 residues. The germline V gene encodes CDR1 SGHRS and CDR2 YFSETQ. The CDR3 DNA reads TGCGCCACAAGACAGACGGGCTCCTACGAGCAGTACTTC. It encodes CATRQTGSYEQYF.

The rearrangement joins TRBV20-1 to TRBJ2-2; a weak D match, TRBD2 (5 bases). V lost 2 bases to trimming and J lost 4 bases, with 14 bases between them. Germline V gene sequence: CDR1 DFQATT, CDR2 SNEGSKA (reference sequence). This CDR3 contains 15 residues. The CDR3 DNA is TGCAGTGCTAGACCCGGGCTTGCGGGCACCGGGGAGCTGTTTTTT. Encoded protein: CSARPGLAGTGELFF.

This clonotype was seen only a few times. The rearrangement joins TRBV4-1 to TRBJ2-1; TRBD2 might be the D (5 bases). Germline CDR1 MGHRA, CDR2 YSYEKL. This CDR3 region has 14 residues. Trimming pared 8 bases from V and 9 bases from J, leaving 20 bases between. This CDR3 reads CASRPILRGGEQFF. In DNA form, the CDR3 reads TGCGCCAGCCGCCCCATATTGCGTGGAGGTGAGCAGTTCTTC.

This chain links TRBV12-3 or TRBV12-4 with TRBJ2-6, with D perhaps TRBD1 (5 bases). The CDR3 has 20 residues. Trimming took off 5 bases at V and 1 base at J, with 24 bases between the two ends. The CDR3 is CASSTGRVDLPRSGANVLTF. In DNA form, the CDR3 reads TGTGCCAGCAGTACGGGCAGGGTAGACCTCCCCCGTTCTGGGGCCAACGTCCTGACTTTC.

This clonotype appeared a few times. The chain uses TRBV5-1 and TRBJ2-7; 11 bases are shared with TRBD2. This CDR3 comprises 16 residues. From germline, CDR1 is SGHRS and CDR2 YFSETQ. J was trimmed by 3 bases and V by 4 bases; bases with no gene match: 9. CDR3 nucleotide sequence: TGCGCCAGCAGCCACGAACAACTAGCGGGAGTCTACGAGCAGTACTTC. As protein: CASSHEQLAGVYEQYF.

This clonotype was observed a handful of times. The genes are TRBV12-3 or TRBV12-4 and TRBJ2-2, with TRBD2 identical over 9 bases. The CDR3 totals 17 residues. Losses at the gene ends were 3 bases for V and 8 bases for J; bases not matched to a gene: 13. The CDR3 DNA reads TGTGCCAGCAGTTTGGGGTCTAGCGGGAATTCGAGGGGGGAGCTGTTTTTT. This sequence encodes CASSLGSSGNSRGELFF.

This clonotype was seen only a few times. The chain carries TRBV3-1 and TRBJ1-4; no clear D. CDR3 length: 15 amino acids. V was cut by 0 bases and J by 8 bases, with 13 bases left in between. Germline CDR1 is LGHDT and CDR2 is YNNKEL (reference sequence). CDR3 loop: CASSQDYLLGEKLFF. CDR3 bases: TGTGCCAGCAGCCAAGATTACCTCCTGGGCGAAAAACTGTTTTTT.

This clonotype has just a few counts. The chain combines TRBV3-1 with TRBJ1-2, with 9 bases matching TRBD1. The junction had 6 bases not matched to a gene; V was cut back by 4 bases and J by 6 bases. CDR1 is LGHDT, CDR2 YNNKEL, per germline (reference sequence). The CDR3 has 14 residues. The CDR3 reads CASSPRTGVNGYTF. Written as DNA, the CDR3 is TGTGCCAGCAGCCCACGGACAGGGGTTAATGGCTACACCTTC.

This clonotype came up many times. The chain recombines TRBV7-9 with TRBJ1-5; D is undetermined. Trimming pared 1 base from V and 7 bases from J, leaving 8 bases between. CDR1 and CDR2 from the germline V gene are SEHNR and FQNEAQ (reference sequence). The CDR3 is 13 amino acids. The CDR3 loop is CASSLEGSQPQHF. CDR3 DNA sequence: TGTGCCAGCAGCTTAGAGGGATCCCAGCCCCAGCATTTT.

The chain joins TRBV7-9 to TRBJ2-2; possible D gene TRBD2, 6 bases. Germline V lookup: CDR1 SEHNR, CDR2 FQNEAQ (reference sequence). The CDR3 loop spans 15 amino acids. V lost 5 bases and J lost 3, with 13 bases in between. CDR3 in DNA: TGTGCCAGCAGCCGGGACTCACCCCACACCGGGGAGCTGTTTTTT. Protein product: CASSRDSPHTGELFF.

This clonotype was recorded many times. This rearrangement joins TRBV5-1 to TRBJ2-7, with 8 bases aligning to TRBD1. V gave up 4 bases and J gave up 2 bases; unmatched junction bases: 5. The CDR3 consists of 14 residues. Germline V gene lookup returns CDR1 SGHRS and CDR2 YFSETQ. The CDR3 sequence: CASSGGTGPYEQYF. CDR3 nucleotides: TGCGCCAGCAGCGGGGGGACAGGACCCTACGAGCAGTACTTC.

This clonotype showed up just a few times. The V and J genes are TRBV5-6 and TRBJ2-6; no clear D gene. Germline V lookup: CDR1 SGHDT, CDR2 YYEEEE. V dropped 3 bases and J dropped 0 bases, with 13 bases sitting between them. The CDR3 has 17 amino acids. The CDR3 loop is CASSSPSVSSGANVLTF. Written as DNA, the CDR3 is TGTGCCAGCAGCTCTCCGTCTGTCTCCTCTGGGGCCAACGTCCTGACTTTC.

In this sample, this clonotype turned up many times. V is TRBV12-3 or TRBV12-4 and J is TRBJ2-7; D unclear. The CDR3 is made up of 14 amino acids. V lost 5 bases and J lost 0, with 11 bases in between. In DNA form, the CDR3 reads TGTGCCAGCAGTGTCACGGGTCACTCCTACGAGCAGTACTTC. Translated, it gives CASSVTGHSYEQYF.

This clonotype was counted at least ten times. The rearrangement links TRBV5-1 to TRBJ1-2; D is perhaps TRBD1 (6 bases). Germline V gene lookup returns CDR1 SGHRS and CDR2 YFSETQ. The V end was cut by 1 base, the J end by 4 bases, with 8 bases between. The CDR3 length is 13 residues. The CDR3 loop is CASSLTGPYGYTF. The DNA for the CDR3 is TGCGCCAGCAGCTTGACAGGGCCCTATGGCTACACCTTC.

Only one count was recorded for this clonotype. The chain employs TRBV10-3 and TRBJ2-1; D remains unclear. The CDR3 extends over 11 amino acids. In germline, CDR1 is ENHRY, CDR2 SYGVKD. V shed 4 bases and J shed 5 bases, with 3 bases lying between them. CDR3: CAISADNEQFF. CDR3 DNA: TGTGCCATCAGTGCCGACAATGAGCAGTTCTTC.

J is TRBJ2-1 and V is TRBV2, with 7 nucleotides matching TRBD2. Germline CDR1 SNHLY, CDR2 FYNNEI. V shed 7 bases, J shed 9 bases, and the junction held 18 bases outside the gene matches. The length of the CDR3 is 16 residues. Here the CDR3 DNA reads TGTGCCAGCAAAAGGGGTAGCGGGTCAAGGGTGGGTGAGCAGTTCTTC. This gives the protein CASKRGSGSRVGEQFF.

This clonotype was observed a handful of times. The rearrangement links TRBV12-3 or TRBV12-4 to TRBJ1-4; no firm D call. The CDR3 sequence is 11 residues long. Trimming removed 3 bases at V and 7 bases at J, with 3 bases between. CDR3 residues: CASSFAEKLFF. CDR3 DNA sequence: TGTGCCAGCAGTTTTGCTGAAAAACTGTTTTTT.

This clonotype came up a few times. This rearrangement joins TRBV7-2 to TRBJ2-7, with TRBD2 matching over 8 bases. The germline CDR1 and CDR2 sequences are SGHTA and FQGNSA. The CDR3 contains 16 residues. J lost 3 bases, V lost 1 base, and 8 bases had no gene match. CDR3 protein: CASSLGSGGGHYEQYF. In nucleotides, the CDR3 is TGTGCCAGCAGCTTAGGATCGGGGGGGGGCCACTACGAGCAGTACTTC. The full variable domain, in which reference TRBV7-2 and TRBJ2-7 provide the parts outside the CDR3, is GAGVSQSPSNKVTEKGKDVELRCDPISGHTALYWYRQSLGQGLEFLIYFQGNSAPDKSGLPSDRFSAERTGGSVSTLTIQRTQQEDSAVYLCASSLGSGGGHYEQYFGPGTRLTVT.

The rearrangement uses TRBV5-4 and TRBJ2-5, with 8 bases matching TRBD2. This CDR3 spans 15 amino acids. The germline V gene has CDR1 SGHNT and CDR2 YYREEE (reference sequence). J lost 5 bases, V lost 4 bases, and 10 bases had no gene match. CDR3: CASSPPQTGGETQYF. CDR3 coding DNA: TGTGCCAGCAGCCCCCCACAGACGGGAGGGGAGACCCAGTACTTC. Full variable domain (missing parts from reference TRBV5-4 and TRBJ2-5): ETGVTQSPTHLIKTRGQQVTLRCSSQSGHNTVSWYQQALGQGPQFIFQYYREEENGRGNFPPRFSGLQFPNYSSELNVNALELDDSALYLCASSPPQTGGETQYFGPGTRLLVL.

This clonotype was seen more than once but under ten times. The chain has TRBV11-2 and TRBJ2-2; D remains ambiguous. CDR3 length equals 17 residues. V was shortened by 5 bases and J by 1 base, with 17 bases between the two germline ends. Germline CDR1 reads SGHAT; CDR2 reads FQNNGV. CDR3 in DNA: TGTGCCAGCAGCCCCCGAAGGACGGCTCAGAACACCGGGGAGCTGTTTTTT. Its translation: CASSPRRTAQNTGELFF.

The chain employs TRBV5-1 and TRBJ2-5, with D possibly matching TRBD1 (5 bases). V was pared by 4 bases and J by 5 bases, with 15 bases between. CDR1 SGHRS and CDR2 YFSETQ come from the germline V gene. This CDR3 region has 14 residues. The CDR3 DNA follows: TGCGCCAGCAGCGTCGGGCAGGGTTTTGAGACCCAGTACTTC. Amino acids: CASSVGQGFETQYF.

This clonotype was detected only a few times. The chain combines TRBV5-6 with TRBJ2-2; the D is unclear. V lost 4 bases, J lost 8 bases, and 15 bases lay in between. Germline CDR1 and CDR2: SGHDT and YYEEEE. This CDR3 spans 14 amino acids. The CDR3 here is CASSPYNERGELFF. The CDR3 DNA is TGTGCCAGCAGCCCCTACAATGAGAGGGGGGAGCTGTTTTTT. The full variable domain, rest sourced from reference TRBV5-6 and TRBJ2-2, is DAGVTQSPTHLIKTRGQQVTLRCSPKSGHDTVSWYQQALGQGPQFIFQYYEEEERQRGNFPDRFSGHQFPNYSSELNVNALLLGDSALYLCASSPYNERGELFFGEGSRLTVL.

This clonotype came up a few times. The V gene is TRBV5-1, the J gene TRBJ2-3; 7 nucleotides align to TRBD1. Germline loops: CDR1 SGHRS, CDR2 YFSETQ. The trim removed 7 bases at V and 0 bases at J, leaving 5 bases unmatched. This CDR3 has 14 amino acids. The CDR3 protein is CASDTGASTDTQYF. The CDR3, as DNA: TGCGCCAGCGATACAGGGGCTAGCACAGATACGCAGTATTTT.

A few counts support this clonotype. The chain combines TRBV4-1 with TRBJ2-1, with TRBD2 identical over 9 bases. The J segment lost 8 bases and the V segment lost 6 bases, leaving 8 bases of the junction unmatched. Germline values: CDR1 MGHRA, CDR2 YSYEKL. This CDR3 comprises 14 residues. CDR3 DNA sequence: TGCGCCAGCAGACGGACTAGCGCGCGGGATGAGCAGTTCTTC. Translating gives CASRRTSARDEQFF.

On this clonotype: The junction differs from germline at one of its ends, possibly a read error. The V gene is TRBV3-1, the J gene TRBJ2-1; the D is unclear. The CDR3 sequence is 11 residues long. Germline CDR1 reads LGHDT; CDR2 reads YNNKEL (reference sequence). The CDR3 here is CASSQARERVF. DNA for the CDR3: TGTGCCAGCAGCCAAGCCCGAGAAAGGGTCTTC.

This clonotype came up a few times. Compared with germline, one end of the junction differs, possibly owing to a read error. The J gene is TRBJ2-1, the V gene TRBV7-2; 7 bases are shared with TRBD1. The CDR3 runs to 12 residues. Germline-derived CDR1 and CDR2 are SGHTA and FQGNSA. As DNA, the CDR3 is TGTGCCAGCAGCTTAGGGACAGGCGACGCGAACTTC. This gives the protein CASSLGTGDANF.

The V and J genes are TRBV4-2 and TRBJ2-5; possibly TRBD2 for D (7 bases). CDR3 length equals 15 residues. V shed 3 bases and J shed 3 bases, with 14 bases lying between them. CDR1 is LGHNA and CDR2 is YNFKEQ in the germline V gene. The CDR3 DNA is TGTGCCAGCAGCCAGGCGGGGGCCAGTAAAGAGACCCAGTACTTC. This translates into CASSQAGASKETQYF.

CDR3 in DNA: TGTGCCAGCAGTCGGGACTCCATTAAACTGTTTTTT. Translation: CASSRDSIKLFF. V and J are TRBV7-8 and TRBJ1-4; a possible D gene is TRBD1 (5 bases). This CDR3 comprises 12 residues. Trimming removed 6 bases from V and 11 bases from J, with 13 bases in between. Germline V lookup: CDR1 SGHVS, CDR2 FQNEAQ.

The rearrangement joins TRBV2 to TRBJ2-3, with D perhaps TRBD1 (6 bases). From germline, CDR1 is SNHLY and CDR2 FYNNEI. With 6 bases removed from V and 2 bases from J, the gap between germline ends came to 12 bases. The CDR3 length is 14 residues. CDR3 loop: CASSEGVLTDTQYF. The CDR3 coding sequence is TGTGCCAGCAGCGAGGGGGTTCTCACAGATACGCAGTATTTT.